The next 18 T cell receptor beta chains were all read from a single sample in a study of early T cells in non-severe SARS-CoV-2 infection (dated by TCRdb to about 2021). The method was 5' RACE. The listed sequencing device is NextSeq 500. The public reads were run again by TCRdb, first through fastp at Q25 and then through MiXCR, and only productive beta chains were kept. Rows with a matching CDR3 protein are joined into one entry that keeps the most common DNA and genes. The sample includes under 60,000 distinct CDR3 sequences, with over 10% observed a single time. 10% of the sample goes to the ten largest clones. Sample: whole blood. All receptors come from an adult who was a healthcare worker with PCR-confirmed SARS-CoV-2 infection or an uninfected control (not recorded which).

The sample holds many counts of this clonotype. The chain recombines TRBV2 with TRBJ1-5; D remains ambiguous. V dropped 6 bases and J dropped 7 bases, with 13 bases sitting between them. From germline, CDR1 is SNHLY and CDR2 FYNNEI. The CDR3 runs 13 residues. Written as DNA, the CDR3 is TGTGCCAGCAGCCAAGAATCCGGGCAGCCCCAGCATTTT. This gives the protein CASSQESGQPQHF.

This clonotype occurred a few times. The gene calls are TRBV5-1 and TRBJ2-7; perhaps D is TRBD1 or TRBD2 (5 bases each). Germline values: CDR1 SGHRS, CDR2 YFSETQ. The CDR3 has 15 residues. Trimming removed 0 bases at V and 2 bases at J, with 12 bases between. DNA for the CDR3: TGCGCCAGCAGCTTGGCTCCCGGGGCCACCTACGAGCAGTACTTC. Its translation is CASSLAPGATYEQYF.

There are many counts of this clonotype. The V call is TRBV7-9, the J call TRBJ2-1; D possibly corresponds to TRBD2 (7 bases). The CDR3 spans 13 residues. Germline V gene sequence: CDR1 SEHNR, CDR2 FQNEAQ (reference sequence). Trimming cost V 9 bases and J 6 bases, with 15 bases left between them. Here the CDR3 DNA reads TGTGCCAGAGGGGGGGCCAACCCCAATGAGCAGTTCTTC. This codes for CARGGANPNEQFF.

The table lists this clonotype with many counts. V is TRBV5-5 and J is TRBJ2-7, with 9 positions matching TRBD1. This CDR3 region has 14 residues. CDR1 SGHKS and CDR2 YYEKEE come from the germline V gene (reference sequence). V lost 4 bases, J lost 5 bases, and 7 bases stayed unmatched. DNA of the CDR3: TGTGCCAGCAGCCCCGGGACAGGGAACAACGAGCAGTACTTC. This translates into CASSPGTGNNEQYF.

This clonotype came up a few times. The genes are TRBV6-4 and TRBJ2-1; D not certain. The CDR3 runs 14 residues. V lost 6 bases and J lost 0, with 9 bases in between. Germline loops: CDR1 MRHNA, CDR2 SNTAGT. The CDR3 loop is CASSLESSYNEQFF. CDR3 DNA: TGTGCCAGCAGCCTAGAGAGCTCCTACAATGAGCAGTTCTTC.

The sample holds many counts of this clonotype. J is TRBJ2-1 and V is TRBV6-4; 14 bases align to TRBD2. V trimming: 0 bases; J trimming: 7 bases; junction bases outside the gene matches: 2. There are 16 residues in the CDR3. Germline CDR1 reads MRHNA; CDR2 reads SNTAGT. CDR3 in DNA: TGTGCCAGCAGTGACTCCGGGACTAGCGGGAGAAATGAGCAGTTCTTC. Translation gives CASSDSGTSGRNEQFF.

This clonotype was observed a few times. Given a much more abundant clone one base away, this may be a read error. The genes are TRBV13 and TRBJ1-3; 10 bases are a match to TRBD1. Germline assignment: CDR1 PRHDT and CDR2 FYEKMQ (reference sequence). The CDR3 consists of 17 residues. The CDR3 bases are TGTGCCTGCAGCTTAGGGTCGACAGGGGGCTTTGGAAACACCATATATTTT. Translating it yields CACSLGSTGGFGNTIYF.

This clonotype occurred a few times. The rearrangement links TRBV6-5 to TRBJ2-5; possible D gene TRBD2, 5 bases. Germline loops: CDR1 MNHEY, CDR2 SVGAGI. The CDR3 is 16 residues long. V was trimmed by 0 bases and J by 4 bases, leaving 15 bases between them. CDR3 coding DNA: TGTGCCAGCAGTTACTCGGCGGGTCCAATCCCAGAGACCCAGTACTTC. Amino acids: CASSYSAGPIPETQYF.

J is TRBJ2-7 and V is TRBV12-3 or TRBV12-4; D not resolved. This CDR3 spans 11 amino acids. Trimming took off 4 bases at V and 3 bases at J, with 4 bases between the two ends. CDR3 DNA: TGTGCCAGCAGTTCGCACTACGAGCAGTACTTC. It is translated as CASSSHYEQYF.

This sequence joins TRBV6-2 or TRBV6-3 and TRBJ1-5, with D perhaps TRBD1 (6 bases). The CDR3 is 16 residues long. Germline CDR1 is MNHEY and CDR2 is SVGEGT. V was pared by 6 bases and J by 6 bases, with 21 bases between. CDR3 region: CASSSRTLDRRQPQHF. For the CDR3, the DNA is TGTGCCAGCAGCTCCCGAACCCTAGACAGGCGTCAGCCCCAGCATTTT.

This clonotype was detected a few times. J is TRBJ2-2 and V is TRBV12-3 or TRBV12-4; D perhaps matches TRBD2 (5 bases). The CDR3 consists of 16 residues. V shed 3 bases and J shed 3 bases, with 14 bases lying between them. CDR3 in amino acids: CASSFILAADTGELFF. Written as DNA, the CDR3 is TGTGCCAGCAGTTTTATCCTAGCAGCAGACACCGGGGAGCTGTTTTTT.

This clonotype was observed a handful of times. The chain recombines TRBV20-1 with TRBJ1-6; D may be TRBD1 (5 bases). The CDR3 runs 12 residues. The germline gives CDR1 DFQATT, CDR2 SNEGSKA (reference sequence). CDR3 sequence: CSAGRYDSPLHF. CDR3 in DNA: TGCAGCGCGGGGCGGTACGACTCACCCCTCCACTTT.

This clonotype showed up many times. V and J are TRBV6-6 and TRBJ1-1, with TRBD1 as a possible D gene (6 bases). The CDR3 contains 15 residues. Per germline, CDR1 MNHNY and CDR2 SVGAGI (reference sequence). Trimming stripped 0 bases from V and 5 bases from J, with 13 bases between. CDR3 bases: TGTGCCAGCAGTTACTCAGGGGGGCGTAGGACTGAAGCTTTCTTT. This codes for CASSYSGGRRTEAFF.

This clonotype was detected many times. The CDR3: CASSRRAAGASHTGELFF. In DNA, the CDR3 is TGTGCCAGCAGCCGAAGGGCGGCGGGGGCCTCGCACACCGGGGAGCTGTTTTTT. V and J are TRBV7-3 and TRBJ2-2, with D possibly TRBD2 on 7 matching bases. V was shortened by 5 bases and J by 3 bases, with 22 bases between the two germline ends. This CDR3 region has 18 residues. In germline, CDR1 is SGHTA, CDR2 FQGTGA.

This clonotype was seen repeatedly, ten times or more. The rearrangement uses TRBV11-1 and TRBJ2-7; TRBD1 matches 10 bases. CDR3 length: 13 amino acids. CDR1 is SGHAT and CDR2 is FQDESV in the germline V gene (reference sequence). J gave up 5 bases and V 8 bases, and 6 bases lay outside the gene matches. Written as DNA, the CDR3 is TGTGCCAGCGGACAGGGGGTGAATAACGAGCAGTACTTC. Residues: CASGQGVNNEQYF.

The chain has TRBV18 and TRBJ2-2; TRBD1 or TRBD2 may be the D gene (6 bases each). Germline CDR1 and CDR2: KGHSH and LQKENI. Trimming left V 6 bases short and J 1 base short, with 12 bases between. The CDR3 is 15 amino acids. The DNA for the CDR3 is TGTGCCAGCTCGGGGGGCCAAATGAACACCGGGGAGCTGTTTTTT. Amino acids: CASSGGQMNTGELFF. Full variable domain (outside the CDR3, taken from reference TRBV18 and TRBJ2-2): NAGVMQNPRHLVRRRGQEARLRCSPMKGHSHVYWYRQLPEEGLKFMVYLQKENIIDESGMPKERFSAEFPKEGPSILRIQQVVRGDSAAYFCASSGGQMNTGELFFGEGSRLTVL.

This clonotype was counted many times. The chain joins TRBV2 to TRBJ2-3, with D tentatively TRBD2 (6 bases). V lost 0 bases, J lost 6 bases, and 13 bases lay in between. Per the germline V gene, CDR1 is SNHLY and CDR2 is FYNNEI. This CDR3 is built from 15 residues. As DNA, the CDR3 is TGTGCCAGCAGTGAAGCAAAGTCGGGGAGGGATACGCAGTATTTT. Protein sequence: CASSEAKSGRDTQYF.

This clonotype was picked up many times. The chain has TRBV7-2 and TRBJ1-1, with TRBD1 matching 7 bases. The CDR3 sequence is 15 residues long. J gave up 6 bases and V 6 bases, and 13 bases lay outside the gene matches. Per the germline V gene, CDR1 is SGHTA and CDR2 is FQGNSA. CDR3 nucleotides: TGTGCCAGCAGGCTAACCCTCAGGGGGTTTGCTGAAGCTTTCTTT. This sequence encodes CASRLTLRGFAEAFF.